Listed below are T cell receptor beta chains from one sample, sequenced in a study of T cells expressing NK-cell markers. From the 5' RACE reads, TCRdb lists one entry per CDR3 protein and no DNA. This repertoire includes 150,000 or so distinct CDR3 sequences. Sequencing was performed on blood T cells: a sorted CD56 or NKG2C T cell subset, CD4+ or CD8+ T cells, or bulk PBMC T cells (not recorded which). The receptors derive from a woman in her 50s in good health. The CDR3 runs from the conserved cysteine through the conserved F or W. Each record gives: V gene, J gene, CDR3 protein.

>TRBV5-1|TRBJ2-1
CASSFASHEQFF
>TRBV5-5|TRBJ2-1
CASSLGLTYNEQFF
>TRBV29-1|TRBJ1-3
CSVVSELGDRVTGNTIYF
>TRBV29-1|TRBJ2-7
CSVRIGSYEQYF
>TRBV5-6|TRBJ2-1
CASSLAPSTSGSWTLNEQFF
>TRBV11-3|TRBJ2-1
CASSSWTGVSYNEQFF
>TRBV20-1|TRBJ2-3
CSAREEGRWDTQYF
>TRBV27|TRBJ1-6
CASGVTGEGSPLHF
>TRBV29-1|TRBJ1-1
CSSAEGEYTEAFF
>TRBV20-1|TRBJ2-5
CSASWREGTQETQYF
>TRBV4-1|TRBJ2-1
CASSHGVTSGYNEQFF
>TRBV13|TRBJ2-5
CASSFEQGQTQYF
>TRBV2|TRBJ2-7
CASTPRSPYEQYF
>TRBV2|TRBJ2-3
CASSVGTGVSTDTQYF
>TRBV2|TRBJ1-1
CASSSGRNTEAFF
>TRBV15|TRBJ2-1
CATSLASGNEQFF
>TRBV20-1|TRBJ2-1
CSASQSGSVSSYNEQFF
>TRBV29-1|TRBJ2-3
CSVGLAESTDTQYF
>TRBV3-1|TRBJ2-1
CASSLAGGGHNEQFF
>TRBV4-1|TRBJ2-1
CASSQDSGLNEQFF
>TRBV13|TRBJ2-2
CASSPPFGELFF
>TRBV6-2/TRBV6-3|TRBJ2-7
CASSFSGTRPEGSYEQYF
>TRBV10-1|TRBJ2-5
CASTAGQREKETQYF
>TRBV25-1|TRBJ2-4
CASSEYLGGNIQYF
>TRBV7-8|TRBJ2-1
CASSPGTGASSYNEQFF
>TRBV6-5|TRBJ1-5
CASSPLQVSNQPQHF
>TRBV4-1|TRBJ2-1
CASSQADREHNEQFF
>TRBV29-1|TRBJ2-1
CSVVGAGGRSYNEQFF
>TRBV20-1|TRBJ2-7
CSAVGGVIYEQYF
>TRBV10-1|TRBJ2-7
CASSETVGHTEEYF
>TRBV2|TRBJ1-1
CASNMGPNTEAFF
>TRBV29-1|TRBJ1-2
CSGLSGGADGYTF
>TRBV7-9|TRBJ2-1
CASSGTPNEQFF
>TRBV4-1|TRBJ2-7
CASSQGPGGPEQYF
>TRBV3-1|TRBJ2-1
CASSQDELGAGAAYNEQFF
>TRBV20-1|TRBJ2-2
CSARDRRTNTGELFF
>TRBV5-4|TRBJ2-1
CASSLKAGASYNEQFF
>TRBV9|TRBJ2-3
CASSKGQAGTDTQYF
>TRBV7-6|TRBJ2-1
CASSPRYNEQFF
>TRBV11-2|TRBJ2-1
CASSDTQFTSYEQFF
>TRBV25-1|TRBJ2-2
CASNPEGTGELFF
>TRBV11-3|TRBJ2-3
CASSFQRGWGTDTQYF
>TRBV19|TRBJ2-1
CASRRGTSNYNEQFF
>TRBV11-3|TRBJ2-5
CASSPYIGRLQETQYF
>TRBV7-7|TRBJ2-5
CASSLSQGHVNQNQYF
>TRBV29-1|TRBJ1-1
CSTWGDLKNTEAFF
>TRBV5-1|TRBJ2-7
CASSSRLAGEYEQYF
>TRBV7-9|TRBJ1-1
CASRPPGQQNTEAFF
>TRBV6-5|TRBJ2-2
CASSTNRGGTGELFF
>TRBV27|TRBJ2-1
CASSPIRREGPRFPEQFF
>TRBV6-5|TRBJ1-2
CATRSPNYGYTF
>TRBV28|TRBJ2-3
CASSFTGTDTQYF
>TRBV4-1|TRBJ1-4
CASSHQAQGEKLFF
>TRBV3-1|TRBJ2-2
CASSQVGLAGGLQNPTGELFF
>TRBV7-9|TRBJ2-1
CASSLVQGEYNEQFF
>TRBV7-9|TRBJ1-1
CASSDRGTEAFF
>TRBV12-3/TRBV12-4|TRBJ2-1
CASILAGINEQFF
>TRBV27|TRBJ1-2
CASSFGGNYGYTF
>TRBV7-9|TRBJ2-3
CASRPWSGDTQYF
>TRBV4-1|TRBJ1-2
CASSQTQSAAYGYTF